The clone carrying this T cell receptor (beta chain) was seen a few times. The data stem from a study of blood T cells in healthy people across ages. Study-wide background: Capture via template switching afforded approximately one barcoded beta molecule per two T cells.

The authors ran a second PCR of roughly 6 to 12 cycles using a sample-barcoded 5' primer and a J-beta primer mix. TCRdb itself ran the 5' RACE reads through MiXCR, one entry per CDR3 protein. Of about 930,000 distinct CDR3 sequences in the sample, 25% to 30% were seen once. CDR1 and CDR2 from the germline V gene are MDHEN and SYDVKM. This CDR3 has 14 amino acids. Trimming shortened V by 11 bases and J by 0 bases, and 14 bases separated the two germline ends. The data also belong to a second study, concerning T cells of mothers and their children.

Sequenced input: blood. The TCR sequence derives from a woman between 35 and 50 years old in good health. J is TRBJ1-5 and V is TRBV28; possibly TRBD1 for D (5 bases). The CDR3 region has the DNA TGTGCCGTGGGGGTCTCATATAGCAATCAGCCCCAGCATTTT. Translation gives CAVGVSYSNQPQHF. The entire variable domain, with the rest obtained from reference TRBV28 and TRBJ1-5, is as follows: DVKVTQSSRYLVKRTGEKVFLECVQDMDHENMFWYRQDPGLGLRLIYFSYDVKMKEKGDIPEGYSVSREKKERFSLILESASTNQTSMYLCAVGVSYSNQPQHFGDGTRLSIL.